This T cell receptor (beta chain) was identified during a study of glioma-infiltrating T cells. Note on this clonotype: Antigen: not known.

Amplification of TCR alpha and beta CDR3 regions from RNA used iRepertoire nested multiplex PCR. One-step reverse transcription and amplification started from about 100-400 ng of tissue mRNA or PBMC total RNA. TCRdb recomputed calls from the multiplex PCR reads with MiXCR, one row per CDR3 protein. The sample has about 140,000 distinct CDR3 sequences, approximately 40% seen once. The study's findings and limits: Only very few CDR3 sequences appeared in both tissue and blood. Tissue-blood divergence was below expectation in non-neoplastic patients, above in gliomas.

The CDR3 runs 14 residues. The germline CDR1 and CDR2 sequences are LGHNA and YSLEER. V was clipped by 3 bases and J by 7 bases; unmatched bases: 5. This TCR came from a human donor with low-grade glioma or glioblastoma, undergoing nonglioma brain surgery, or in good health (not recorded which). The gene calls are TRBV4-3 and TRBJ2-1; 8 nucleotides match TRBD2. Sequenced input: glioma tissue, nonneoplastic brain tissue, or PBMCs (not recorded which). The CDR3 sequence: CASSQELAANEQFF. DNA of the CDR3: TGCGCCAGCAGCCAGGAACTAGCGGCTAATGAGCAGTTCTTC.